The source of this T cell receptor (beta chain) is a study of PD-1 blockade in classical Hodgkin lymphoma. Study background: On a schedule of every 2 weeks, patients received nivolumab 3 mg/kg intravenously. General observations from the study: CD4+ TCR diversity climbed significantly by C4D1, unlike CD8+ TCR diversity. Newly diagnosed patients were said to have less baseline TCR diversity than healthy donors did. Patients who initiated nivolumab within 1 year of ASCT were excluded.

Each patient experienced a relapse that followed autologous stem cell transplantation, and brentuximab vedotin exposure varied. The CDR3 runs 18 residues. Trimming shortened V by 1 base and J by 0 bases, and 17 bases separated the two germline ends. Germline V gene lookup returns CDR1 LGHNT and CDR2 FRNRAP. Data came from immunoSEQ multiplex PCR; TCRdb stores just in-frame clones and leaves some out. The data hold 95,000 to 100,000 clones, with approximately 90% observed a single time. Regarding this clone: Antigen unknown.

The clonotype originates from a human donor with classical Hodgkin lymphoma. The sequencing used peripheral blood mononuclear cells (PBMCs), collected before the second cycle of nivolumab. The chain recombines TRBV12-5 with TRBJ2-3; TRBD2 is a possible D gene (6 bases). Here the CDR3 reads CASGLARSGSTSTDTQYF. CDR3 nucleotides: TGTGCTAGTGGTTTGGCCAGGAGCGGGTCGACTAGCACAGATACGCAGTATTTT.